Following are 30 T cell receptor beta chains from one sample sequenced in a study of T cell responses to AZD1222 COVID-19 vaccine. Generated by immunoSEQ multiplex PCR, the TCRdb table keeps only in-frame clones and is missing some. Here the sample spans around 140,000 clones, more than 80% being singletons. The specimen was peripheral blood, collected 28 days after the second dose of the MenACWY control vaccine. These receptors were collected from an adult who received the MenACWY meningococcal vaccine as a control.

CDR3 sequence reads: CASSSLGQGAYGYTF. The DNA of the CDR3 is TGTGCCAGCAGTTCCCTAGGACAGGGGGCCTATGGCTACACCTTC. The J gene is TRBJ1-2, the V gene TRBV27, with TRBD1 matching over 11 bases. CDR3 length: 15 amino acids. CDR1 MNHEY and CDR2 SMNVEV come from the germline V gene (reference sequence). Trimming removed 4 bases from V and 4 bases from J; junction bases left unmatched: 5.

The chain recombines TRBV30 with TRBJ2-1, with D possibly being TRBD2 (6 bases). Trimming stripped 0 bases from V and 0 bases from J, with 15 bases between. This CDR3 comprises 17 residues. CDR1 is GTSNPN and CDR2 is SVGIG in the germline V gene (reference sequence). The CDR3 DNA follows: TGTGCCTGGAGTGTAACCCTCACTAGCCGCTCCTACAATGAGCAGTTCTTC. This sequence encodes CAWSVTLTSRSYNEQFF.

This chain joins TRBV5-4 and TRBJ2-1, with 11 nucleotides matching TRBD1. This CDR3 is 15 amino acids long. J lost 5 bases, V lost 7 bases, and 8 bases had no gene match. The germline V gene encodes CDR1 SGHNT and CDR2 YYREEE (reference sequence). CDR3 sequence reads: CASPGTGGSHNEQFF. The CDR3 DNA reads as TGTGCCAGCCCCGGGACAGGGGGTTCTCACAATGAGCAGTTCTTC.

This clone was detected once. The chain combines TRBV18 with TRBJ2-2; 8 positions match TRBD1. The V and J ends lost 0 bases and 3 bases, in that order; junction bases with no gene match: 3. This CDR3 has 16 amino acids. CDR1 and CDR2 from the germline V gene are KGHSH and LQKENI. For the CDR3, the DNA is TGTGCCAGCTCACCACCGTCCAGGGGGCACACCGGGGAGCTGTTTTTT. This encodes CASSPPSRGHTGELFF.

This rearrangement joins TRBV19 to TRBJ1-1, with no clear D. Germline CDR1 and CDR2: LNHDA and SQIVND (reference sequence). The CDR3 sequence is 16 residues long. The germline V and J ends were trimmed by 0 bases and 5 bases, with 16 bases remaining between them. DNA of the CDR3: TGTGCCAGTAGTATAGACCCACCCCCGGGTCGAACTGAAGCTTTCTTT. It specifies CASSIDPPPGRTEAFF.

V usage is TRBV7-2 and J usage is TRBJ2-1; 11 positions match TRBD2. Germline values: CDR1 SGHTA, CDR2 FQGNSA. CDR3 size: 19 residues. The V gene end was trimmed by 5 bases and the J gene end by 7 bases; junction bases not matched to a gene: 19. The CDR3 DNA follows: TGTGCCAGCAGCGGCGGCGGACTGATAGCGGGAGGGGGGAAAAATGAGCAGTTCTTC. It yields the protein CASSGGGLIAGGGKNEQFF.

The V gene is TRBV5-1, the J gene TRBJ2-7, with 7 positions matching TRBD2. The V gene end was trimmed by 0 bases and the J gene end by 4 bases; junction bases not matched to a gene: 7. The CDR3 is 15 amino acids. CDR1 is SGHRS and CDR2 is YFSETQ in the germline V gene. CDR3 loop: CASSLEGLAEYEQYF. The CDR3 DNA follows: TGCGCCAGCAGCTTGGAGGGGCTAGCGGAATACGAGCAGTACTTC.

This rearrangement joins TRBV19 to TRBJ2-6; D might be TRBD1 (5 bases). V lost 6 bases and J lost 3, with 12 bases in between. Germline-derived CDR1 and CDR2 are LNHDA and SQIVND (reference sequence). The CDR3 is 15 residues long. The CDR3 DNA follows: TGTGCCAGTAGCCCAGGGTTAGTTGGGGCCAACGTCCTGACTTTC. Encoded protein: CASSPGLVGANVLTF.

The chain recombines TRBV7-9 with TRBJ2-3; D gene unclear. This CDR3 contains 14 residues. V lost 5 bases, J lost 0 bases, and 9 bases lay in between. Germline V gene sequence: CDR1 SEHNR, CDR2 FQNEAQ (reference sequence). The CDR3 region has the DNA TGTGCCAGCAGCGGAGTAAGCAGCACAGATACGCAGTATTTT. Its protein product is CASSGVSSTDTQYF.

The gene calls are TRBV12-3 or TRBV12-4 and TRBJ2-7; possible D gene TRBD2, 5 bases. The CDR3 loop spans 13 amino acids. V was trimmed by 3 bases and J by 6 bases, leaving 12 bases between them. The CDR3 DNA follows: TGTGCCAGCAGTTTTACCGAGGGCCCCGAGCAGTACTTC. Residues: CASSFTEGPEQYF.

The chain uses TRBV27 and TRBJ1-1; D is uncertain. The germline CDR1 and CDR2 sequences are MNHEY and SMNVEV (reference sequence). The CDR3 covers 15 residues. The V end was cut by 3 bases, the J end by 0 bases, with 11 bases between. DNA for the CDR3: TGTGCCAGCAGTTTCATGGGAAGGATGAACACTGAAGCTTTCTTT. It translates to CASSFMGRMNTEAFF.

The V gene is TRBV9, the J gene TRBJ2-1; no clear D gene. The germline V gene encodes CDR1 SGDLS and CDR2 YYNGEE. Trimming shortened V by 3 bases and J by 1 base, and 2 bases separated the two germline ends. The CDR3 loop spans 12 amino acids. DNA of the CDR3: TGTGCCAGCAGCGGGTCCTACAATGAGCAGTTCTTC. The encoded protein is CASSGSYNEQFF.

The rearrangement links TRBV28 to TRBJ2-1; a weak D match, TRBD1 (5 bases). CDR3 length: 14 amino acids. The ends were cut back, 6 bases at V and 4 bases at J, with 13 bases in the middle. Germline assignment: CDR1 MDHEN and CDR2 SYDVKM. The CDR3 spells CASRWTSSYNEQFF. Written as DNA, the CDR3 is TGTGCCAGCAGATGGACAAGTAGTTACAATGAGCAGTTCTTC.

This clone was observed a single time. The gene calls are TRBV28 and TRBJ2-4; TRBD2 agrees at 8 bases. CDR1 and CDR2 (germline): MDHEN, SYDVKM. Trimming took 5 bases from V and 3 from J; bases not matched to a gene: 3. The CDR3 spans 14 residues. In DNA form, the CDR3 reads TGTGCCAGCAGTCCCACTAGCGGCAAAAACATTCAGTACTTC. Amino acids: CASSPTSGKNIQYF. The variable domain in full, completed from reference TRBV28 and TRBJ2-4, reads DVKVTQSSRYLVKRTGEKVFLECVQDMDHENMFWYRQDPGLGLRLIYFSYDVKMKEKGDIPEGYSVSREKKERFSLILESASTNQTSMYLCASSPTSGKNIQYFGAGTRLSVL.

This clone was seen a few times. The gene calls are TRBV10-3 and TRBJ2-1; D is possibly TRBD2 (6 bases). The CDR3 runs 17 residues. The germline V gene has CDR1 ENHRY and CDR2 SYGVKD. V lost 2 bases, J lost 8 bases, and 22 bases lay in between. The CDR3 DNA follows: TGTGCCATCAGTGAGCCCTCTGGGGCGGGAAGGGACGATGAGCAGTTCTTC. The encoded protein is CAISEPSGAGRDDEQFF.

The chain recombines TRBV2 with TRBJ2-1; D is possibly TRBD2 (6 bases). The germline CDR1 and CDR2 sequences are SNHLY and FYNNEI. The CDR3 has 15 amino acids. Deletions cut 5 bases from V and 0 bases from J, with 11 bases between. CDR3 sequence: CASSFSGNSYNEQFF. In nucleotides, the CDR3 is TGTGCCAGCAGTTTTAGCGGCAACTCCTACAATGAGCAGTTCTTC. The complete variable domain, with remaining parts taken from reference TRBV2 and TRBJ2-1, reads EPEVTQTPSHQVTQMGQEVILRCVPISNHLYFYWYRQILGQKVEFLVSFYNNEISEKSEIFDDQFSVERPDGSNFTLKIRSTKLEDSAMYFCASSFSGNSYNEQFFGPGTRLTVL.

The V and J genes are TRBV7-8 and TRBJ2-2; tentatively, D is TRBD1 (6 bases). The CDR3 loop spans 16 amino acids. V was clipped by 2 bases and J by 5 bases, with 15 bases between them. The germline V gene encodes CDR1 SGHVS and CDR2 FQNEAQ. The DNA of the CDR3 is TGTGCCAGCAGCTTAACACAAGCACAGGGTACCGGGGAGCTGTTTTTT. Translation gives CASSLTQAQGTGELFF.

A few counts support this clone. The chain links TRBV27 to TRBJ2-2, with D hard to call. Germline lookup yields CDR1 MNHEY and CDR2 SMNVEV (reference sequence). CDR3 length: 12 amino acids. Trimming removed 0 bases at V and 7 bases at J, with 3 bases between. The CDR3 bases are TGTGCCAGCAGTTTATCGGGCGGGGAGCTGTTTTTT. Its protein is CASSLSGGELFF.

The CDR3 loop reads CASSRGQGMSEAFF. CDR3 bases: TGTGCCAGCTCACGGGGACAGGGGATGTCTGAAGCTTTCTTT. This chain connects TRBV18 to TRBJ1-1; 10 bases agree with TRBD1. Per germline, CDR1 KGHSH and CDR2 LQKENI. The CDR3 sequence is 14 residues long. With 4 bases clipped from V and 6 bases from J, the junction kept 5 bases outside the gene matches.

The V gene is TRBV18, the J gene TRBJ2-3; D perhaps matches TRBD2 (6 bases). CDR3 size: 16 residues. The ends were cut back, 5 bases at V and 4 bases at J, with 19 bases in the middle. Germline V gene lookup returns CDR1 KGHSH and CDR2 LQKENI. CDR3 sequence (DNA): TGTGCCAGCTCAGGAAGAGCGGGCCAGGGCTCAGATACGCAGTATTTT. Translating gives CASSGRAGQGSDTQYF.

The V call is TRBV12-3 or TRBV12-4, the J call TRBJ2-3; D is unclear. This CDR3 is 13 amino acids long. Trimming left V 6 bases short and J 4 bases short, with 11 bases between. The CDR3 region has the DNA TGTGCCAGCAGGATCTCATCGGCAGATACGCAGTATTTT. Its protein is CASRISSADTQYF.

This clone was picked up one time. The chain combines TRBV19 with TRBJ1-4, with a possible D match to TRBD1 (6 bases). CDR1 and CDR2 from the germline V gene are LNHDA and SQIVND (reference sequence). V was pared by 10 bases and J by 8 bases, with 17 bases between. CDR3 length equals 13 residues. Written as DNA, the CDR3 is TGTGCCACCCATAACAGGGTGGGCGAAAAACTGTTTTTT. This sequence encodes CATHNRVGEKLFF.

The chain combines TRBV5-1 with TRBJ2-5; possible D gene TRBD1, 6 bases. Per germline, CDR1 SGHRS and CDR2 YFSETQ. V lost 4 bases to trimming and J lost 3 bases, with 10 bases between them. CDR3 length: 13 amino acids. CDR3 loop: CASSLQGKETQYF. Here the CDR3 DNA reads TGCGCCAGCAGCCTTCAGGGGAAAGAGACCCAGTACTTC.

The chain recombines TRBV28 with TRBJ2-2, with 7 nucleotides matching TRBD1. Germline assignment: CDR1 MDHEN and CDR2 SYDVKM. CDR3 size: 12 residues. Trimming at V came to 7 bases and at J to 5 bases, leaving 1 base not matched to a gene. The CDR3 reads CASTTGTGELFF. As DNA, the CDR3 is TGTGCCAGCACGACAGGGACCGGGGAGCTGTTTTTT.

The gene calls are TRBV7-9 and TRBJ1-4, with D possibly being TRBD1 (5 bases). This CDR3 is built from 13 residues. The V gene's germline CDR1 is SEHNR and CDR2 FQNEAQ (reference sequence). The V end lost 11 bases, the J end lost 5 bases, and 15 bases lay between the germline ends. CDR3 nucleotide sequence: TGTGCCGTACACCAACAGGAGAATGAAAAACTGTTTTTT. Translated, it gives CAVHQQENEKLFF.

The chain links TRBV7-9 to TRBJ2-4; D remains unclear. Germline V gene lookup returns CDR1 SEHNR and CDR2 FQNEAQ (reference sequence). V lost 1 base and J lost 4, with 5 bases in between. This CDR3 is 13 amino acids long. DNA for the CDR3: TGTGCCAGCAGCTTAGTGTCTAAAAACATTCAGTACTTC. Translated: CASSLVSKNIQYF.

For the CDR3, the DNA is TGTGCCAGCAGTTTGGACACGGCCAATGAGCAGTTCTTC. Translating gives CASSLDTANEQFF. The chain couples TRBV28 to TRBJ2-1; tentative D call: TRBD1 (5 bases). This CDR3 region has 13 residues. The germline gives CDR1 MDHEN, CDR2 SYDVKM. Between the trimmed V and J ends, which lost 3 bases and 6 bases, there was a span of 9 bases.

The V call is TRBV3-1 (or the pseudogene TRBV3-2), the J call TRBJ2-5; TRBD2 aligns across 8 bases. V lost 2 bases to trimming and J lost 6 bases; unmatched junction nucleotides: 8. Germline V gene data show CDR1 as LGHDT and CDR2 as YNNKEL (reference sequence). This CDR3 has 15 residues. The CDR3: CASSQQGIAGKTQYF. Here the CDR3 DNA reads TGTGCCAGCAGCCAACAGGGCATAGCGGGGAAGACCCAGTACTTC.

J is TRBJ1-3 and V is TRBV19; 7 bases are shared with TRBD1. The V gene end was trimmed by 7 bases and the J gene end by 5 bases; junction bases not matched to a gene: 8. This CDR3 contains 14 residues. Germline CDR1 LNHDA, CDR2 SQIVND (reference sequence). The CDR3 DNA is TGTGCCAGTAAACCGACACAGGGGAGAAACACCATATATTTT. The encoded protein is CASKPTQGRNTIYF.

V is TRBV7-2 and J is TRBJ1-1; D unresolved. Between the trimmed V and J ends, which lost 1 base and 1 base, there was a span of 7 bases. This CDR3 region has 14 residues. Germline V gene data show CDR1 as SGHTA and CDR2 as FQGNSA. CDR3 in DNA: TGTGCCAGCAGCTTAGGAGGAAAGAACACTGAAGCTTTCTTT. It encodes CASSLGGKNTEAFF.